This T cell receptor beta chain was identified in a study of blood T cell repertoires in COVID-19 (TCRdb year 2020). Regarding the complete study: The collaborator samples originated in the United States, Italy and Spain and spanned the acute and convalescent phases of COVID-19. The prospective study material was composed of cDNA or gDNA derived from T cells, B-cell-depleted T cells, or PBMCs. Subjects who had been exposed to COVID-19, were actively infected with it, or had recovered from it provided the deeply sampled blood TCRbeta repertoires that made up the dataset. The repertoires were released in a freely available public database intended as a resource for research on the immune response to SARS-CoV-2. The samples were drawn from two sources: the first 160 participants of the ongoing ImmuneRACE study, and 1,254 subjects contributed by 6 global collaborators. Nearly every sample came with metadata listing a de-identified subject ID, COVID-19 status, age in years and sex. Where available, HLA class I and class II types were obtained from metadata supplied by the sample provider rather than from assay-based typing.

The immunoSEQ Assay, a bias-controlled multiplex PCR, was used to amplify TCRbeta CDR3 regions from genomic DNA. The authors' analysis ran thus. The number of nucleated cells in each sample was estimated by amplification of reference gene primers within the assay. To quantify the absolute abundance of each unique TCRbeta CDR3 rearrangement, sequence reads were collapsed and filtered. For each sample, productive Simpson clonality was calculated as the square root of Simpson's diversity index across productive rearrangements. Sourced from immuneACCESS, this table was stored by TCRdb with only in-frame sequences that have V and J called. A share of the clones is absent; for the studies checked, an unresolved V gene accounts for under half, and the remainder has no known explanation. Clone size and the V and J calls come from that table; the DNA yielded D and trimming. This sample lists under 250,000 clones; 80% to 85% were detected once. The top ten clonotypes cover around 4.4% of the sample.

The CDR1 and CDR2 encoded by the germline V gene are SGHVS and FQNEAQ. Trimming leaves V shorter by 6 bases and J shorter by 3 bases, with the junction holding 8 bases beyond the gene matches. Counted from cysteine to phenylalanine, this CDR3 has 15 amino acids. Kept here is only the CDR3 DNA, which spans 45 bases and is read in frame from base 1. Whole blood was collected in K2EDTA tubes by collaborating institutions according to the institutions' own protocols. For TCRbeta analysis, collaborators shipped samples as frozen whole blood, isolated PBMCs, or DNA extracted from either of those sample types. For this clone: What antigen it recognizes has not been identified. Base qualities are not provided; no much larger clone lies one nucleotide away.

What the work shows at the level of the full study, not this receptor alone: How much clinical and demographic metadata was included differed by source and by participant, and the metadata was provided uncurated.

The receptor's source is a man between 45 and 60 years old with active or convalescent COVID-19. Sequencing was performed on peripheral blood. The chain employs TRBV7-8 and TRBJ2-3, and 8 bases in between align with TRBD1. The CDR3 reads as follows: CASSKDRVLTDTQYF. The DNA is as follows: TGTGCCAGCAGTAAGGACAGGGTGTTAACAGATACGCAGTATTTT.